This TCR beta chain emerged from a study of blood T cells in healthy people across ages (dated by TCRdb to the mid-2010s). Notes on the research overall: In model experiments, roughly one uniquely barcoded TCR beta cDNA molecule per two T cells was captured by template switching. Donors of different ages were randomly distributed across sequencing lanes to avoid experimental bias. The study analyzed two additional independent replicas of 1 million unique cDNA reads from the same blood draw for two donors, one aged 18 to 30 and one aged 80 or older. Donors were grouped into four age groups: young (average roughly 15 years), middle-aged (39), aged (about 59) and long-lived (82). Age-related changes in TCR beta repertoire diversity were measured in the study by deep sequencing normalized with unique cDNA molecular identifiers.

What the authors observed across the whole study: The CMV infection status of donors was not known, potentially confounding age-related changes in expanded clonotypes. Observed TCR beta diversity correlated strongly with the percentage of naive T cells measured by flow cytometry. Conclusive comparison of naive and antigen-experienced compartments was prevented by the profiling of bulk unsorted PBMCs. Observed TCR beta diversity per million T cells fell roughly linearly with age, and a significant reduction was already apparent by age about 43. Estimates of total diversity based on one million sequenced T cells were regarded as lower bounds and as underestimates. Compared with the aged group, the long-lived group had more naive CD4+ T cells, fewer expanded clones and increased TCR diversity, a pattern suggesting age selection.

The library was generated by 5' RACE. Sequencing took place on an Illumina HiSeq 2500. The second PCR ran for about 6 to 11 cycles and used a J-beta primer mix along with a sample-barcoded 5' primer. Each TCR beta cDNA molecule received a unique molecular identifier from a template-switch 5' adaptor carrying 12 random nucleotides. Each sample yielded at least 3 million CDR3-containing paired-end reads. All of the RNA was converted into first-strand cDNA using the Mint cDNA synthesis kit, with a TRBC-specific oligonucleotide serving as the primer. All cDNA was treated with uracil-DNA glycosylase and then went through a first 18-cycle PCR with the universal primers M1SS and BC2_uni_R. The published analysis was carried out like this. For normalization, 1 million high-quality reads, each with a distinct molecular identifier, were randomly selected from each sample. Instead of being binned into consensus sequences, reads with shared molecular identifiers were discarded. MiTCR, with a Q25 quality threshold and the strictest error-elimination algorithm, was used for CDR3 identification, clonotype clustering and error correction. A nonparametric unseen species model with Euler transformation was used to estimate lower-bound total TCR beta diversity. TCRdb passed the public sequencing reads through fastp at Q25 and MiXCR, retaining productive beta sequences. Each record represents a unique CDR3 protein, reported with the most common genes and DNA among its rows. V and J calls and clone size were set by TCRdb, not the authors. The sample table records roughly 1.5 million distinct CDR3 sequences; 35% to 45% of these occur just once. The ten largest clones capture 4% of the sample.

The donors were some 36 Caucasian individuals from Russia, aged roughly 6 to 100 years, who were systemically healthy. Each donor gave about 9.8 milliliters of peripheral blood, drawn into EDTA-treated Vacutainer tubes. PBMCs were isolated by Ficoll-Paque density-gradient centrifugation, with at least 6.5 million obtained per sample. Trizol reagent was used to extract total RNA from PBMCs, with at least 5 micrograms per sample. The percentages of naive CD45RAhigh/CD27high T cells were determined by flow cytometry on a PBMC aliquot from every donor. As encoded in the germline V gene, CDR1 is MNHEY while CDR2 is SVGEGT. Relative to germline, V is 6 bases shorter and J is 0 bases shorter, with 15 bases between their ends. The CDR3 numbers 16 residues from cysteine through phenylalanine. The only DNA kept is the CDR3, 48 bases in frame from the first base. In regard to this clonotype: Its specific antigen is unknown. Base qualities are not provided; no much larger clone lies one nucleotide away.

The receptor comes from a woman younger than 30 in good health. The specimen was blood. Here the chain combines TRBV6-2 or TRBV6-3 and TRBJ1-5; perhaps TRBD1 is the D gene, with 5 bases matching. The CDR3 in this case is CASRPTGRISNQPQHF. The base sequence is TGTGCCAGCAGACCCACAGGACGGATTAGCAATCAGCCCCAGCATTTT.